Reported below is one TCR beta chain. The antigen is not known. The CDR3 runs 15 residues. Trimming at V came to 5 bases and at J to 4 bases, leaving 9 bases not matched to a gene. CDR1 SNHLY and CDR2 FYNNEI come from the germline V gene. The record originates from a study of shared clonotypes between healthy human individuals. Replicate PCRs from sorted subsets contained about 200 ng DNA, which is 31,000 or so T cell genomes. Sequenced by immunoSEQ multiplex PCR; TCRdb stores in-frame clones only, minus some. The table shows some 2,400,000 clones, with roughly 95% occurring only once. General study results and limits: Measured sharing among donors was expected to vary with sequencing depth. The small donor group covered limited genetic and exposure diversity. Sampling covered nothing but blood. Tissue TCR repertoires likely differ from those found in blood.

The gene calls are TRBV2 and TRBJ1-1, with 8 bases aligning to TRBD1. The TCR originated in a man between 18 and 29 years old in good health. What was sequenced was naive CD4+ T cells sorted from blood. Noted subset: CD45RA+ positively selected. The CDR3 bases are TGTGCCAGCAGTTCGGACAGGGTGTGGGGCACTGAAGCTTTCTTT. Translation gives CASSSDRVWGTEAFF.